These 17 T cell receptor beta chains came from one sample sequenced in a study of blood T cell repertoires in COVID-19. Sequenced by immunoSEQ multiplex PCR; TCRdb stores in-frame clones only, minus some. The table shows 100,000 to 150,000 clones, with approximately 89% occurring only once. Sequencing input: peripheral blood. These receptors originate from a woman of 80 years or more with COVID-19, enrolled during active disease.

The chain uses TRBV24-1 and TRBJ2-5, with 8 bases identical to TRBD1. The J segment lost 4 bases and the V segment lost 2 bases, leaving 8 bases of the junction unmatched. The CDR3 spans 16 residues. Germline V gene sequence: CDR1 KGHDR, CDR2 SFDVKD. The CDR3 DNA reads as TGTGCCACCAGTGATTACGGCGGACAGGGAGGAGAGACCCAGTACTTC. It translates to CATSDYGGQGGETQYF.

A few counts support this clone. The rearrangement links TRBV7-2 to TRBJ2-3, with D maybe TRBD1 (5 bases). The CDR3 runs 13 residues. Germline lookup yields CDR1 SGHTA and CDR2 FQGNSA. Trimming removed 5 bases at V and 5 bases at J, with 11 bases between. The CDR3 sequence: CASSIFREDTQYF. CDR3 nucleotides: TGTGCCAGCAGCATCTTCAGGGAAGATACGCAGTATTTT.

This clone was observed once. CDR3 coding DNA: TGCGCCAGCAGCCAAGTACAGACAGGGACTAATGAAAAACTGTTTTTT. Translation gives CASSQVQTGTNEKLFF. The chain employs TRBV4-1 and TRBJ1-4; 7 nucleotides align to TRBD1. The CDR3 is 16 residues long. V trimming: 1 base; J trimming: 2 bases; junction bases outside the gene matches: 4. Germline-derived CDR1 and CDR2 are MGHRA and YSYEKL.

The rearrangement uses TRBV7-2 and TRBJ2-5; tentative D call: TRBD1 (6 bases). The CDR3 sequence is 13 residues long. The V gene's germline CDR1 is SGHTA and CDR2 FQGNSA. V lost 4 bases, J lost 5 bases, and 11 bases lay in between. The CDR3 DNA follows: TGTGCCAGCAGCTCTACAGGGTCGGAGACCCAGTACTTC. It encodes CASSSTGSETQYF.

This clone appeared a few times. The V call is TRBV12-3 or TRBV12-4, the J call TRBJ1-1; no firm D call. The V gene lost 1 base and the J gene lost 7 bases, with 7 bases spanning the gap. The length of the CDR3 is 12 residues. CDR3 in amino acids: CASSLGGFEAFF. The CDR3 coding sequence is TGTGCCAGCAGTTTAGGAGGATTTGAAGCTTTCTTT.

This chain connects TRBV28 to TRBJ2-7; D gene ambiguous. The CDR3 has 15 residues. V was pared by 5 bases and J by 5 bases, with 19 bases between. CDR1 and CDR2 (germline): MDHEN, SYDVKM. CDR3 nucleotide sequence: TGTGCCAGCAGTCCCCCCGGGTCCCGTGGTGACGAGCAGTACTTC. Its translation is CASSPPGSRGDEQYF.

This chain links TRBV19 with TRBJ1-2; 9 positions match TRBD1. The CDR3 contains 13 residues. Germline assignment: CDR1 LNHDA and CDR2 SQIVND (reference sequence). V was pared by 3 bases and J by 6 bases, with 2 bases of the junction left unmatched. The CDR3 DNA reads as TGTGCCAGTAGTATCGGACAGGGGAATGGCTACACCTTC. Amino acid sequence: CASSIGQGNGYTF.

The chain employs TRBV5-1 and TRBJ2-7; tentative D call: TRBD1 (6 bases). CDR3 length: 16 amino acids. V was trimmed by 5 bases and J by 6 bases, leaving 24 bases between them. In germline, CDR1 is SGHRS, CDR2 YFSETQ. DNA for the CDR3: TGCGCCAGCAGATCGGTGTTCAAAACAGGGCCCTCCGAGCAGTACTTC. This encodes CASRSVFKTGPSEQYF.

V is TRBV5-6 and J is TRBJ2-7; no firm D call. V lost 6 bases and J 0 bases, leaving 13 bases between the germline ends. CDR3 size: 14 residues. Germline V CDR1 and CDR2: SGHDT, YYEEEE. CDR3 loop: CASNQGRSSYEQYF. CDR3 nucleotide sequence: TGTGCCAGCAATCAAGGAAGGAGCTCCTACGAGCAGTACTTC.

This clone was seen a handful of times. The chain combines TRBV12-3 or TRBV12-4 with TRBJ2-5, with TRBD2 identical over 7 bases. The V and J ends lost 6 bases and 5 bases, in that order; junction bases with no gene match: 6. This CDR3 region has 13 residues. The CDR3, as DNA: TGTGCCAGCAGCCGGAGCGGGGAGGAGACCCAGTACTTC. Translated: CASSRSGEETQYF.

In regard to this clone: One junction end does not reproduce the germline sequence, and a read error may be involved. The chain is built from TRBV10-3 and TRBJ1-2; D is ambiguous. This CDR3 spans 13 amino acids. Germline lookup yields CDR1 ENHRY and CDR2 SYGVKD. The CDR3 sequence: CAISESLFYGYTF. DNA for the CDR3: TGTGCCATCAGCGAGTCTCTTTTCTATGGCTACACCTTC.

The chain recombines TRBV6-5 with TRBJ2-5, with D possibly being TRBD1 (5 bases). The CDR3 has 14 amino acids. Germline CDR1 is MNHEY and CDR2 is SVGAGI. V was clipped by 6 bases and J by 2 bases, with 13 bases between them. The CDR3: CASRVTVGQETQYF. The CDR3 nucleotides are TGTGCCAGCAGGGTGACAGTGGGACAAGAGACCCAGTACTTC.

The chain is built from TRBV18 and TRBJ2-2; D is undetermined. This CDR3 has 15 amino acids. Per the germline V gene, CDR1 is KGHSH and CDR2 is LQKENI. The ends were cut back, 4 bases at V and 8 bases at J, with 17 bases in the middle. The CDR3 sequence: CASSLDYRPTGELFF. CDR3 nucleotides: TGTGCCAGCTCACTAGATTACCGGCCGACAGGGGAGCTGTTTTTT.

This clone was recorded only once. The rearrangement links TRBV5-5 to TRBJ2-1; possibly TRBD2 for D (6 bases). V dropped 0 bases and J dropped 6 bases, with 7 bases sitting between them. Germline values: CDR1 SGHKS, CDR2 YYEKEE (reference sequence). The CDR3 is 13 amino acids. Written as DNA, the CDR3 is TGTGCCAGCAGCTTGGTGGGGGGCAATGAGCAGTTCTTC. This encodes CASSLVGGNEQFF.

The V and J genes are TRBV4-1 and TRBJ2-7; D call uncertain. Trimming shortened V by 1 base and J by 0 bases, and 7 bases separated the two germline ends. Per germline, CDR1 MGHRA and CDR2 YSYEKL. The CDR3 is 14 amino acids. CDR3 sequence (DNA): TGCGCCAGCAGCCAAGCCCCAGGCTCCTACGAGCAGTACTTC. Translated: CASSQAPGSYEQYF.

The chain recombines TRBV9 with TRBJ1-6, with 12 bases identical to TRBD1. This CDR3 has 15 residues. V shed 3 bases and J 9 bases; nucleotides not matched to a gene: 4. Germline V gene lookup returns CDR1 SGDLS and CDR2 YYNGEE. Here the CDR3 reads CASSARDRGLSPLHF. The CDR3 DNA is TGTGCCAGCAGCGCCCGGGACAGGGGGCTTTCACCCCTCCACTTT.

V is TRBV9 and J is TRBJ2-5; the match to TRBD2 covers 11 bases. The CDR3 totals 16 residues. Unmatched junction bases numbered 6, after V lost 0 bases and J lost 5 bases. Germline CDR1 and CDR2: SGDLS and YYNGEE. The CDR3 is CASSVAIAGGRETQYF. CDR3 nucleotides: TGTGCCAGCAGCGTAGCGATAGCGGGAGGGAGGGAGACCCAGTACTTC.